This T cell receptor beta chain was identified during a study of blood T cell repertoires in COVID-19. Study as a whole: Sources were T cells, B-cell-depleted T cells, or PBMCs; the material itself was cDNA or gDNA.

There are 11 residues in the CDR3. Germline loops: CDR1 GTSNPN, CDR2 SVGIG (reference sequence). The V end was cut by 5 bases, the J end by 7 bases, with 12 bases between. Produced via immunoSEQ multiplex PCR; TCRdb's table is partial and in-frame only. The sample lists over 150,000 clones; over 80% were seen once. The rearrangement joins TRBV30 to TRBJ2-7; D is ambiguous. This sequence originates from a woman aged 55-69 years with acute or convalescent COVID-19. Sequencing was performed on peripheral blood. The CDR3 DNA follows: TGTGCCTGGGGGGTTCCTAAGGAGCAGTACTTC. The encoded protein is CAWGVPKEQYF.